The clone carrying this T cell receptor beta chain has a handful of counts. Its matching antigen is unknown. The record originates from a study of cytomegalovirus exposure and HLA in healthy donors. Regarding the study as a whole: Later analysis suggested links between common viral pathogens and several top significant clusters. Earlier analysis looked at TCR beta V segments, and most were productive about 87% or about 30% of the time. TCR beta chains numbering 164 were designated cytomegalovirus-associated.

V was pared by 8 bases and J by 1 base, with 9 bases between. CDR3 length: 13 amino acids. Germline V lookup: CDR1 SNHLY, CDR2 FYNNEI. PCR was performed using 60 Vbeta and 13 Jbeta primers. Data came from immunoSEQ multiplex PCR; TCRdb stores just in-frame clones and leaves some out. The sample includes about 76,000 clones, more than 65% seen only once; the top ten take 12%. The material sequenced was PBMCs. The J gene is TRBJ1-5, the V gene TRBV2; D not certain. The clonotype comes from a male donor in good health and CMV-seropositive. DNA for the CDR3: TGTGCCAGCCGAGAGGAGAGCAATCAGCCCCAGCATTTT. Protein sequence: CASREESNQPQHF. Full variable domain (missing parts from reference TRBV2 and TRBJ1-5): EPEVTQTPSHQVTQMGQEVILRCVPISNHLYFYWYRQILGQKVEFLVSFYNNEISEKSEIFDDQFSVERPDGSNFTLKIRSTKLEDSAMYFCASREESNQPQHFGDGTRLSIL.